A selection of T cell receptor beta chains follows, all from one sample in a study of response to subunit inactivated influenza vaccine. A single record per CDR3 protein comes from TCRdb applying MiXCR to the RT-PCR reads. In the table there are 590,000 or so distinct CDR3 sequences, around 15% of which are singletons. Material: PBMCs from blood, obtained approximately 15 days before vaccination. The receptors shown here come from a man aged 50 to 60 who received an inactivated influenza vaccine. CDR3s include the opening cysteine and the closing phenylalanine or tryptophan. Fields, in order: J gene, V gene, clone size, D gene, CDR3 protein, CDR3 DNA. The D gene is left open where the match is weak. The size field is filled for only some rows; it gives once, few, many or a size class.

TRBJ1-4	TRBV20-1	NA	NA	CSAAPDGRNEKLFF	TGCAGTGCTGCCCCGGACGGGAGGAATGAAAAACTGTTTTTT
TRBJ1-1	TRBV29-1	NA	NA	CSVQGGYVNTEAFF	TGCAGCGTCCAAGGAGGTTATGTGAACACTGAAGCTTTCTTT
TRBJ1-1	TRBV10-2	NA	NA	CASRPTGLDTEAFF	TGCGCCAGCAGACCAACAGGGTTGGACACTGAAGCTTTCTTT
TRBJ2-7	TRBV14	few	NA	CASSQSSVSSYEQYF	TGTGCCAGCAGCCAGTCATCCGTGAGCTCCTACGAGCAGTACTTC
TRBJ1-4	TRBV29-1	NA	TRBD1	CSVGTASNEKLFF	TGCAGCGTCGGGACAGCCTCTAATGAAAAACTGTTTTTT
TRBJ1-5	TRBV20-1	few	NA	CSARDPGYQPQHF	TGCAGTGCTAGAGACCCGGGGTATCAGCCCCAGCATTTT
TRBJ2-1	TRBV7-2	NA	TRBD1	CASSPGGTSYNEQFF	TGTGCCAGCAGTCCAGGGGGCACCTCCTACAATGAGCAGTTCTTC
TRBJ1-2	TRBV7-2	many	NA	CASSLLGSYGYTF	TGTGCCAGCAGCTTATTGGGATCCTATGGCTACACCTTC
TRBJ2-1	TRBV7-2	few	TRBD2	CASSSGLAGGENEQFF	TGTGCCAGCAGCTCGGGACTAGCGGGGGGAGAGAATGAGCAGTTCTTC
TRBJ2-7	TRBV4-1	few	TRBD1	CASSQGRQGASYEQYF	TGCGCCAGCAGCCAAGGGAGACAGGGGGCCTCCTACGAGCAGTACTTC
TRBJ2-5	TRBV4-2	few	NA	CASSQVTEETQYF	TGTGCCAGCAGCCAAGTGACAGAAGAGACCCAGTACTTC
TRBJ2-7	TRBV6-2/TRBV6-3	few	TRBD1	CASSGDRRWSSYEQYF	TGTGCCAGCAGCGGGGACAGACGGTGGAGCTCCTACGAGCAGTACTTC
TRBJ2-2	TRBV5-5	many	NA	CASSTGHGSIGELFF	TGTGCCAGCAGCACGGGACATGGGAGTATCGGGGAGCTGTTTTTT
TRBJ1-2	TRBV6-1	many	NA	CATQRTDSNYGYTF	TGTGCCACCCAGCGAACAGATTCAAACTATGGCTACACCTTC
TRBJ2-5	TRBV20-1	NA	NA	CSARGLANVNQETQYF	TGCAGTGCTAGGGGGCTAGCGAACGTCAATCAAGAGACCCAGTACTTC
TRBJ2-5	TRBV5-1	NA	TRBD1	CASSWTGLVVSETQYF	TGCGCCAGCAGCTGGACAGGTTTAGTTGTCAGCGAGACCCAGTACTTC
TRBJ2-2	TRBV4-3	few	TRBD1	CASSQVLGQGAGELFF	TGCGCCAGCAGCCAAGTTTTAGGACAGGGGGCCGGGGAGCTGTTTTTT
TRBJ1-5	TRBV20-1	few	TRBD1	CSAREGDRWSNQPQHF	TGCAGTGCTAGAGAGGGGGACAGATGGAGCAATCAGCCCCAGCATTTT
TRBJ2-2	TRBV24-1	NA	TRBD1	CATRHKQGAPGELFF	TGTGCCACCAGACACAAACAGGGGGCTCCCGGGGAGCTGTTTTTT
TRBJ2-7	TRBV5-6	many	TRBD2	CASNLSGRRGYEQYF	TGTGCCAGCAACCTTAGCGGGAGAAGAGGCTACGAGCAGTACTTC
TRBJ2-1	TRBV30	NA	NA	CAWSVHNEQFF	TGTGCCTGGAGTGTACACAATGAGCAGTTCTTC
TRBJ2-7	TRBV20-1	NA	NA	CSVPPGLTSYEQYF	TGCAGTGTTCCTCCCGGACTTACCTCCTACGAGCAGTACTTC